This T cell receptor (beta chain) was sequenced during a study of blood T cell repertoires in COVID-19. TCRdb's copy holds only in-frame clones and misses some; the assay was immunoSEQ multiplex PCR. The sample has a few hundred thousand clones, roughly nine tenths seen once. J gave up 4 bases and V 1 base, and 11 bases lay outside the gene matches. Germline-derived CDR1 and CDR2 are SGDLS and YYNGEE. The CDR3 extends over 18 amino acids. This sequence was found in a woman aged 45-59 years with acute or convalescent COVID-19. The V and J genes are TRBV9 and TRBJ2-1, with 10 bases aligning to TRBD2. The sequencing input was peripheral blood. CDR3: CASSVNPFLAGVYNEQFF. The CDR3 region has the DNA TGTGCCAGCAGCGTAAACCCCTTCCTAGCGGGAGTTTACAATGAGCAGTTCTTC.